The clone carrying this T cell receptor (beta chain) was counted ten times or more. Its antigen is not known. The data were obtained in a study of human T cells and chemical hapten exposure. General study findings and limits: Those TCRs sitting above 1 in 1000 frequency stayed the same with DPC sensitization.

The time point is: pre-sensitization, week 0. Stated treatment: therapeutic diphenylcyclopropenone sensitization with weekly scalp DPC. Individual cDNA molecules (in the library) carried attached unique molecular identifiers. One entry per CDR3 protein, called by TCRdb with MiXCR from the RACE reads. The repertoire includes around 250,000 distinct CDR3 sequences, more than 6.5% of them detected once, and over 2% sits in the top ten. The CDR3 totals 14 residues. Germline values: CDR1 SEHNR, CDR2 FQNEAQ (reference sequence). Trimming pared 1 base from V and 2 bases from J, leaving 8 bases between. The sequence was obtained from a woman in her 40s with alopecia areata. Some clones in this sample may be carry-over from other donors' samples. The sample consisted of whole blood, taken in connection with sensitization to the hapten diphenylcyclopropenone (DPC). V usage is TRBV7-9 and J usage is TRBJ1-1; D gene ambiguous. CDR3 sequence (DNA): TGTGCCAGCAGCTTAGATACCGTAAACACTGAAGCTTTCTTT. The encoded protein is CASSLDTVNTEAFF.